The 19 T cell receptor beta chains listed next were all sequenced from one sample in a study of blood T cell repertoires in COVID-19 (TCRdb year 2020). The library was generated by the immunoSEQ multiplex PCR assay. TCRdb retrieved this table from immuneACCESS and kept in-frame rearrangements only. Not all clones are present; in checked studies, unresolved V genes account for under half, and no reason is known for the remainder. In all, the sample holds 360,000 or so clones, and around 90% of those were seen once. The ten top clones hold about 6.8% of the sample. The sample was peripheral blood. The receptors were gathered from a man aged 18 to 29 with active or convalescent COVID-19.

This clone was recorded a few times. The chain joins TRBV7-6 to TRBJ2-3, with 9 bases aligning to TRBD1. With 5 bases clipped from V and 2 bases from J, the junction kept 5 bases outside the gene matches. CDR1 and CDR2 from the germline V gene are SGHVS and FNYEAQ. This CDR3 is 15 amino acids long. The CDR3: CASSAGTGHTDTQYF. CDR3 in DNA: TGTGCCAGCAGCGCCGGGACAGGGCACACAGATACGCAGTATTTT.

V is TRBV5-5 and J is TRBJ1-1; 7 bases map to TRBD1. The CDR3 runs 14 residues. Germline CDR1 is SGHKS and CDR2 is YYEKEE (reference sequence). J was trimmed by 0 bases and V by 5 bases; bases with no gene match: 4. The CDR3 is CASSADRLNTEAFF. The CDR3 nucleotides are TGTGCCAGCAGTGCGGACAGGCTGAACACTGAAGCTTTCTTT. Using reference TRBV5-5 and TRBJ1-1 for the parts outside the CDR3, the full variable domain is DAGVTQSPTHLIKTRGQQVTLRCSPISGHKSVSWYQQVLGQGPQFIFQYYEKEERGRGNFPDRFSARQFPNYSSELNVNALLLGDSALYLCASSADRLNTEAFFGQGTRLTVV.

V is TRBV27 and J is TRBJ1-1; TRBD1 matches 8 bases. Unmatched junction bases numbered 9, after V lost 7 bases and J lost 5 bases. The CDR3 totals 14 residues. Germline assignment: CDR1 MNHEY and CDR2 SMNVEV (reference sequence). CDR3 nucleotides: TGTGCCAGCACGAGACAGGGGACGTGGACTGAAGCTTTCTTT. It yields the protein CASTRQGTWTEAFF.

The chain has TRBV9 and TRBJ2-3; 14 positions match TRBD2. After removal of 4 bases from V and 1 base from J, the junction contained 11 bases not matched to a gene. Germline assignment: CDR1 SGDLS and CDR2 YYNGEE. The CDR3 has 19 residues. CDR3 region: CASSFSTSGGGLGTDTQYF. As DNA, the CDR3 is TGTGCCAGCAGCTTTTCGACTAGCGGGGGGGGATTGGGCACAGATACGCAGTATTTT. Full variable domain (rest looked up from reference TRBV9 and TRBJ2-3): DSGVTQTPKHLITATGQRVTLRCSPRSGDLSVYWYQQSLDQGLQFLIQYYNGEERAKGNILERFSAQQFPDLHSELNLSSLELGDSALYFCASSFSTSGGGLGTDTQYFGPGTRLTVL.

The chain recombines TRBV28 with TRBJ2-2, with 11 bases that match TRBD2. The J segment lost 4 bases and the V segment lost 1 base, leaving 11 bases of the junction unmatched. The germline V gene encodes CDR1 MDHEN and CDR2 SYDVKM. The CDR3 spans 19 residues. Written as DNA, the CDR3 is TGTGCCAGCAGTTTATTAGCGGGAGGGCTTTTAGGTTTCACCGGGGAGCTGTTTTTT. This translates into CASSLLAGGLLGFTGELFF.

The chain employs TRBV4-3 and TRBJ1-1; D is unresolved. The length of the CDR3 is 13 residues. Per germline, CDR1 LGHNA and CDR2 YSLEER. Trimming removed 5 bases from V and 4 bases from J, with 11 bases in between. CDR3 protein: CASSEGGGTEAFF. CDR3 in DNA: TGCGCCAGCAGCGAGGGAGGCGGCACTGAAGCTTTCTTT.

The chain recombines TRBV6-2 or TRBV6-3 with TRBJ2-2; TRBD1 aligns across 7 bases. This CDR3 contains 17 residues. Germline CDR1 MNHEY, CDR2 SVGEGT. V lost 2 bases to trimming and J lost 7 bases; unmatched junction nucleotides: 13. DNA of the CDR3: TGTGCCAGCAGTTACCTCCCAGGACAGGCCTGGGGCGGGGAGCTGTTTTTT. As protein: CASSYLPGQAWGGELFF.

This clone showed up just a few times. This chain joins TRBV28 and TRBJ1-4; 7 bases line up with TRBD1. Germline loops: CDR1 MDHEN, CDR2 SYDVKM. With V trimmed by 10 bases and J by 0 bases, 17 bases remained unmatched. The CDR3 has 18 amino acids. CDR3 residues: CATKQLPTGESTNEKLFF. The CDR3 DNA reads as TGTGCCACCAAACAACTTCCAACAGGGGAATCAACTAATGAAAAACTGTTTTTT. Looking up the rest from reference TRBV28 and TRBJ1-4 gives the full variable domain: DVKVTQSSRYLVKRTGEKVFLECVQDMDHENMFWYRQDPGLGLRLIYFSYDVKMKEKGDIPEGYSVSREKKERFSLILESASTNQTSMYLCATKQLPTGESTNEKLFFGSGTQLSVL.

This rearrangement joins TRBV28 to TRBJ1-2, with 8 bases fitting TRBD1. With V trimmed by 5 bases and J by 7 bases, 9 bases remained unmatched. CDR3 length: 14 amino acids. CDR1 and CDR2 from the germline V gene are MDHEN and SYDVKM. Written as DNA, the CDR3 is TGTGCCAGCAGTCCCCGCGGACAGGGAAGTGGCTACACCTTC. This encodes CASSPRGQGSGYTF.

CDR3 coding DNA: TGTGCCAGCAGCCCCGGAGCGCGGGGTAGCACCGGGGAGCTGTTTTTT. This translates into CASSPGARGSTGELFF. V and J are TRBV3-1 (or the pseudogene TRBV3-2) and TRBJ2-2, with a possible D match to TRBD2 (6 bases). Between the trimmed V and J ends, which lost 4 bases and 4 bases, there was a span of 16 bases. The germline V gene has CDR1 LGHDT and CDR2 YNNKEL (reference sequence). CDR3 size: 16 residues.

The V gene is TRBV9, the J gene TRBJ2-1; 9 positions agree with TRBD1. Trimming at V came to 4 bases and at J to 4 bases, leaving 6 bases not matched to a gene. CDR1 SGDLS and CDR2 YYNGEE come from the germline V gene. This CDR3 has 15 residues. CDR3 sequence reads: CASSTRDREYNEQFF. CDR3 DNA sequence: TGTGCCAGCAGCACCCGGGACAGGGAGTACAATGAGCAGTTCTTC.

The chain has TRBV4-2 and TRBJ1-2; 7 bases align to TRBD1. CDR3 length: 15 residues. Germline-derived CDR1 and CDR2 are LGHNA and YNFKEQ. The ends lost 0 bases at V and 8 bases at J; junction bases unmatched: 9. This CDR3 is CASSQEQGSTYGYTF. In DNA form, the CDR3 reads TGTGCCAGCAGCCAAGAACAGGGGAGTACATACGGCTACACCTTC.

The chain employs TRBV4-1 and TRBJ1-5, with TRBD1 matching 9 bases. From germline, CDR1 is MGHRA and CDR2 YSYEKL. After removal of 3 bases from V and 5 bases from J, the junction contained 11 bases not matched to a gene. This CDR3 has 17 residues. The CDR3 bases are TGCGCCAGCAGCCATTCTGGGACAGGGCCCCGCGATCAGCCCCAGCATTTT. Its translation is CASSHSGTGPRDQPQHF.

The rearrangement joins TRBV30 to TRBJ1-2; TRBD1 is a possible D gene (6 bases). In germline, CDR1 is GTSNPN, CDR2 SVGIG (reference sequence). This CDR3 region has 15 residues. V was clipped by 4 bases and J by 6 bases, with 21 bases between them. CDR3 bases: TGTGCCTGGATTAAAACCACCTGGCAGGGGAATGGCTACACCTTC. Amino acid sequence: CAWIKTTWQGNGYTF.

CDR3 bases: TGTGCCAGCATGGGGCAAGGGCGGGGCTACACCTTC. Protein: CASMGQGRGYTF. The chain couples TRBV21-1 to TRBJ1-2; whether TRBD1, the table's D call, matches the DNA was not checked. TRBV21-1 has pseudogene status. The CDR3 consists of 12 residues.

This chain connects TRBV6-6 to TRBJ1-1, with TRBD1 as a possible D gene (5 bases). Germline values: CDR1 MNHNY, CDR2 SVGAGI (reference sequence). CDR3 length equals 13 residues. Between the trimmed V and J ends, which lost 6 bases and 4 bases, there was a span of 12 bases. CDR3 amino acids: CASSQAGTTEAFF. The CDR3 DNA follows: TGTGCCAGCAGCCAAGCGGGGACCACTGAAGCTTTCTTT.

A word on this clone: Other DNA sequences in this specimen translate into the identical CDR3. The gene calls are TRBV5-1 and TRBJ1-1; tentatively, D is TRBD1 (5 bases). V was pared by 0 bases and J by 1 base, with 7 bases between. The CDR3 consists of 14 residues. Per the germline V gene, CDR1 is SGHRS and CDR2 is YFSETQ. CDR3 sequence (DNA): TGCGCCAGCAGCTTGGGACAGAAGAACACTGAAGCTTTCTTT. Its translation: CASSLGQKNTEAFF.

This clone is a singleton in its sample. The chain carries TRBV19 and TRBJ1-2, with unresolved D. The CDR3 has 14 residues. Trimming shortened V by 5 bases and J by 4 bases, and 14 bases separated the two germline ends. CDR1 and CDR2 (germline): LNHDA, SQIVND (reference sequence). CDR3 amino acids: CASSQGRELYGYTF. DNA of the CDR3: TGTGCCAGTAGTCAAGGGCGGGAACTCTATGGCTACACCTTC.

The J gene is TRBJ1-2, the V gene TRBV21-1. TRBV21-1 is an annotated pseudogene. The CDR3 contains 16 residues. The CDR3 sequence: CASSTGGSGANYGYTF. Here the CDR3 DNA reads TGTGCCAGCAGCACCGGGGGGTCAGGGGCTAACTATGGCTACACCTTC.